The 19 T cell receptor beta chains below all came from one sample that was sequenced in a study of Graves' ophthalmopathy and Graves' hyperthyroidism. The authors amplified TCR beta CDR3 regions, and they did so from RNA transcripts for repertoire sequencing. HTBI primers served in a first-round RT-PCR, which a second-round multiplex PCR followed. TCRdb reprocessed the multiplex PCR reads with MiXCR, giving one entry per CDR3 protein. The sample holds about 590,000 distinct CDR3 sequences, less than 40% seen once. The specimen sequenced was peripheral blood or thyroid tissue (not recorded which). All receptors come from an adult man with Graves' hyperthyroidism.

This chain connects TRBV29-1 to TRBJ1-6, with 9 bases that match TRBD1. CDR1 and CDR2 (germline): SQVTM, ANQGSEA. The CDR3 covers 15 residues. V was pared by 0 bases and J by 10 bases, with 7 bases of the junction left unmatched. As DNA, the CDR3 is TGCAGCGTTGAAGATCGGGACAGGGCAAGGTCACCCCTCCACTTT. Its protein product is CSVEDRDRARSPLHF.

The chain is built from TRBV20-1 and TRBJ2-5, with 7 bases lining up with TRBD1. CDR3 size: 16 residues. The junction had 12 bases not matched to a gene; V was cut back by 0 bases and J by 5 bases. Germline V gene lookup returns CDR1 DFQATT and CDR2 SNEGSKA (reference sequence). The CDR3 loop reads CSARDTRGRGQETQYF. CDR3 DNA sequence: TGCAGTGCTAGAGATACTCGGGGTAGGGGGCAGGAGACCCAGTACTTC.

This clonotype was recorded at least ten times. Here the CDR3 reads CASSPLGQGHTF. As DNA, the CDR3 is TGCGCCAGCAGTCCCCTTGGGCAGGGCCACACCTTC. The V and J genes are TRBV5-1 and TRBJ1-2; D possibly corresponds to TRBD1 (5 bases). The CDR3 is made up of 12 amino acids. Germline values: CDR1 SGHRS, CDR2 YFSETQ. Trimming stripped 5 bases from V and 12 bases from J, with 17 bases between.

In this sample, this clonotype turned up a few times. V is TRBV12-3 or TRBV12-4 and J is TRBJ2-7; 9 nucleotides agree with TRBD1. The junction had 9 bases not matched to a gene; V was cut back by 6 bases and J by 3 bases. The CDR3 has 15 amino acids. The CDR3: CASRDPGQGIYEQYF. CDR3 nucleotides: TGTGCCAGCAGAGACCCGGGACAGGGAATCTACGAGCAGTACTTC.

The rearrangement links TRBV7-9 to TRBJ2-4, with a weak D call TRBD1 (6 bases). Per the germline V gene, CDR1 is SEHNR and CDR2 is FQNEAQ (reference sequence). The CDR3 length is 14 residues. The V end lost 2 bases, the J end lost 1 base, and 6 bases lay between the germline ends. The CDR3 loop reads CASSLQGAKNIQYF. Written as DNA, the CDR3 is TGTGCCAGCAGCTTACAGGGGGCCAAAAACATTCAGTACTTC.

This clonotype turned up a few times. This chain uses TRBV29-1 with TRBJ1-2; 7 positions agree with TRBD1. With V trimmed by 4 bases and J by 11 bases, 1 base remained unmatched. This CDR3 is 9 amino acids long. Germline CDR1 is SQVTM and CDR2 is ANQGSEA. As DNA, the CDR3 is TGCAGCGTTGGGACAGGATACACCTTC. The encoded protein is CSVGTGYTF.

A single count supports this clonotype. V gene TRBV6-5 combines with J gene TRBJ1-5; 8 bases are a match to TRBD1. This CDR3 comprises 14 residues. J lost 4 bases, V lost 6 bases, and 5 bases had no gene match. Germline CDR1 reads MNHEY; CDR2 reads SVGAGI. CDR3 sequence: CASSSDRANQPQHF. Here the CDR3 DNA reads TGTGCCAGCAGCTCGGACAGGGCAAATCAGCCCCAGCATTTT.

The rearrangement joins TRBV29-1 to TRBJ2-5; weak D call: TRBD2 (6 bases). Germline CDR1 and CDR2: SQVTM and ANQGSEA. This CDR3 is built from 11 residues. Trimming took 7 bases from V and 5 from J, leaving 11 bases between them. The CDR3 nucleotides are TGCAGCGGGAGGGCCAGGGAGACCCAGTACTTC. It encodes CSGRARETQYF.

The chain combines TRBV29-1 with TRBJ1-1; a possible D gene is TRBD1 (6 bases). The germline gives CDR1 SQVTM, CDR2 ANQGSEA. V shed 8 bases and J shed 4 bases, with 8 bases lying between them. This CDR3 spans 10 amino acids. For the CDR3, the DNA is TGCAGCTTAGGGGGCACTGAAGCTTTCTTT. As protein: CSLGGTEAFF. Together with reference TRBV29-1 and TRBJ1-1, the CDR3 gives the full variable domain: SAVISQKPSRDICQRGTSLTIQCQVDSQVTMMFWYRQQPGQSLTLIATANQGSEATYESGFVIDKFPISRPNLTFSTLTVSNMSPEDSSIYLCSLGGTEAFFGQGTRLTVV.

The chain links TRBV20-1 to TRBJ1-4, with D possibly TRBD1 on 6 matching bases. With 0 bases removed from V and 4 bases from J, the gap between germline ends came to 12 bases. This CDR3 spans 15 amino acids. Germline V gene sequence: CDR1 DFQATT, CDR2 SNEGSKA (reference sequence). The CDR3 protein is CSAREGGRNNEKLFF. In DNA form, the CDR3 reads TGCAGTGCTAGAGAGGGGGGCCGCAATAATGAAAAACTGTTTTTT.

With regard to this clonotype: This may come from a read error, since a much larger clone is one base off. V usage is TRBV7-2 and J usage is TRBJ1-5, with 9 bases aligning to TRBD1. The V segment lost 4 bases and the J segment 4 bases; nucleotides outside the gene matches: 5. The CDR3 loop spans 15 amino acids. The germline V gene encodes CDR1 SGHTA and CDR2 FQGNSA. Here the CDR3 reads CASSSGTGRNQPQHF. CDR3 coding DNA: TGTGCCAGCAGCTCCGGGACAGGGCGGAATCAGCCCCAGCATTTT.

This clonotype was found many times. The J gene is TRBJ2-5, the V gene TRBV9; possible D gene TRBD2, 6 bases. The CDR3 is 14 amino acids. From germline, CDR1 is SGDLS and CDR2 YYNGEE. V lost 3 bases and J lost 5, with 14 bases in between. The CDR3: CASSGTGTFETQYF. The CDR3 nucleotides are TGTGCCAGCAGCGGAACCGGGACTTTTGAGACCCAGTACTTC.

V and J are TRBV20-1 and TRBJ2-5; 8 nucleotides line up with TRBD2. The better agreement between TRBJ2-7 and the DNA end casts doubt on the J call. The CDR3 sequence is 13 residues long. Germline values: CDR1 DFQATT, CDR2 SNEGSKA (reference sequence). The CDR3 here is CSASPGLAGEQYF. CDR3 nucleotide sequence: TGCAGTGCTAGCCCCGGACTAGCAGGCGAGCAGTACTTC.

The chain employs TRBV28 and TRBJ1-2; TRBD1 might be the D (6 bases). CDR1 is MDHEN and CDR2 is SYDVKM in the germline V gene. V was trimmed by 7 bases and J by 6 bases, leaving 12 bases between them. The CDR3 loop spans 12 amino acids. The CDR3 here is CASMDSIDGYTF. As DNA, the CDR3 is TGTGCCAGCATGGACAGTATTGATGGCTACACCTTC.

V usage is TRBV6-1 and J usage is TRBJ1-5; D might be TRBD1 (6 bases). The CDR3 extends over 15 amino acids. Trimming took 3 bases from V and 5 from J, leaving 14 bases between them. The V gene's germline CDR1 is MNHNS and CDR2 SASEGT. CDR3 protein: CASSEGASIYQPQHF. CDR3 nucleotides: TGTGCCAGCAGTGAGGGGGCATCTATTTATCAGCCCCAGCATTTT.

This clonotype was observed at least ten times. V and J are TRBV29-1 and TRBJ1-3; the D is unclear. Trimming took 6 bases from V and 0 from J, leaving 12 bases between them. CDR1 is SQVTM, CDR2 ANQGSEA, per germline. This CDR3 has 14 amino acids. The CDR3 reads CSVGERRSGNTIYF. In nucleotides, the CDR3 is TGCAGCGTCGGGGAACGGCGCTCTGGAAACACCATATATTTT. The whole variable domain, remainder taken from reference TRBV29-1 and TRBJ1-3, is SAVISQKPSRDICQRGTSLTIQCQVDSQVTMMFWYRQQPGQSLTLIATANQGSEATYESGFVIDKFPISRPNLTFSTLTVSNMSPEDSSIYLCSVGERRSGNTIYFGEGSWLTVV.

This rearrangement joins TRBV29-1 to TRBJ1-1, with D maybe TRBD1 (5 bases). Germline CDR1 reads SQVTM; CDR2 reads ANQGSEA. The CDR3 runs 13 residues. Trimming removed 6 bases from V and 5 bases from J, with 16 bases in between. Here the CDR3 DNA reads TGCAGCGTCCGAACCGGGGGTGCTACTGAAGCTTTCTTT. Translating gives CSVRTGGATEAFF.

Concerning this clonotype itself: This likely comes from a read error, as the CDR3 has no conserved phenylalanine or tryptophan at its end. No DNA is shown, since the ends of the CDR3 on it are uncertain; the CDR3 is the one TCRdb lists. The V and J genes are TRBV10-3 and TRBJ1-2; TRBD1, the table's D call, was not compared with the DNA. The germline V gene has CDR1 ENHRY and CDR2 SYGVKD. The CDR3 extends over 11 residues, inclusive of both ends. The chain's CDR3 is CAISEVQGASY.

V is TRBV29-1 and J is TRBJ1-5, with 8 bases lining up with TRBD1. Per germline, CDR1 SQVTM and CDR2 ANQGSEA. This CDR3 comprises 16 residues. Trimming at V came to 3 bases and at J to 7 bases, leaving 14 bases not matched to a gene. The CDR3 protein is CSVELSRTGRGQPQHF. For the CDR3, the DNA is TGCAGCGTTGAGTTAAGTCGGACAGGGAGGGGACAGCCCCAGCATTTT.